The source of this T cell receptor (beta chain) is a study of cytotoxic CD8 clonotypes in ibrutinib-treated CLL. Sequenced by immunoSEQ multiplex PCR; TCRdb stores in-frame clones only, minus some. The sample includes approximately 74,000 clones, 80% of them seen just once. J was trimmed by 3 bases and V by 1 base; bases with no gene match: 7. The CDR3 spans 17 residues. Germline V gene lookup returns CDR1 SEHNR and CDR2 FQNEAQ (reference sequence). Findings of the study overall: Patients had baseline clonality above age-matched healthy donors, and this clonality moved with circulating CD8+ T-cell counts.

From cryopreserved PBMCs came roughly 1.8 micrograms of genomic DNA used for TCR beta libraries. With respect to this clone: The antigen is unknown.

The sample in question was PBMCs, obtained at disease progression, from a patient treated with ibrutinib. The clonotype originates from a human donor with chronic lymphocytic leukemia. This chain uses TRBV7-9 with TRBJ2-2, with 8 bases matching TRBD2. The CDR3 loop reads CASSLVVKAGDTGELFF. In DNA form, the CDR3 reads TGTGCCAGCAGCTTAGTCGTCAAAGCGGGGGACACCGGGGAGCTGTTTTTT.